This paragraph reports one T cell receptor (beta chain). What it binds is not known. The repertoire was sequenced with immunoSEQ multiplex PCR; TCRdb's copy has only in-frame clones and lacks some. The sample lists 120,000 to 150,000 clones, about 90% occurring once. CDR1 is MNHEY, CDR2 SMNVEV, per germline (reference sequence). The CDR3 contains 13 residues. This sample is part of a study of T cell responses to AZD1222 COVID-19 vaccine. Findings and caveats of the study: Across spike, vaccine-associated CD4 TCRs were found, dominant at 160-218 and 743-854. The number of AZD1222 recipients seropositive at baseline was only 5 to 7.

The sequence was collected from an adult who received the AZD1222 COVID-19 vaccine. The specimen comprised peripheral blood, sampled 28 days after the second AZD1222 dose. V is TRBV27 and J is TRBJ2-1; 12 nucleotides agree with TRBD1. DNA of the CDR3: TGTGCGACCGGGACAGGGGGCGCAGGGGAGCAGTTCTTC. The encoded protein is CATGTGGAGEQFF.